The 20 T cell receptor beta chains given below trace back to one sample, sequenced in a study of beta chain features in type 1 diabetes. Every bit of the isolated RNA underwent reverse transcription, so sequencing read expressed TCRB transcripts. The repertoire was sequenced with immunoSEQ multiplex PCR; TCRdb's copy has only in-frame clones and lacks some. The data contain some 500,000 clones, 9.5% to 12% of them singletons. Sequencing used naive CD4+ T cells from blood. Receptors were obtained from a woman aged 18-29 years in good health.

This clone has just a few counts. The chain joins TRBV6-5 to TRBJ1-1, with 8 nucleotides matching TRBD1. V was pared by 7 bases and J by 0 bases, with 1 base of the junction left unmatched. The V gene's germline CDR1 is MNHEY and CDR2 SVGAGI. The CDR3 has 13 amino acids. The CDR3 bases are TGTGCCAGCACGGACAGGGTGAACACTGAAGCTTTCTTT. Residues: CASTDRVNTEAFF.

The chain recombines TRBV4-1 with TRBJ2-5; TRBD1 aligns across 8 bases. The J segment lost 2 bases and the V segment lost 4 bases, leaving 9 bases of the junction unmatched. The CDR3 is 16 residues long. Germline lookup yields CDR1 MGHRA and CDR2 YSYEKL. The CDR3 loop reads CASSLMGTGRQETQYF. The CDR3 DNA is TGCGCCAGCAGCCTAATGGGGACAGGCCGACAAGAGACCCAGTACTTC.

The chain uses TRBV7-9 and TRBJ2-1, with 11 positions matching TRBD2. This CDR3 is 15 amino acids long. Trimming at V came to 4 bases and at J to 4 bases, leaving 3 bases not matched to a gene. Germline V gene lookup returns CDR1 SEHNR and CDR2 FQNEAQ (reference sequence). CDR3 amino acids: CASSSSGGRYNEQFF. In DNA, the CDR3 is TGTGCCAGCAGCTCTAGCGGGGGGCGGTACAATGAGCAGTTCTTC.

The chain employs TRBV18 and TRBJ1-2; D might be TRBD1 (5 bases). Trimming shortened V by 6 bases and J by 2 bases, and 16 bases separated the two germline ends. The germline gives CDR1 KGHSH, CDR2 LQKENI. CDR3 length: 15 amino acids. As DNA, the CDR3 is TGTGCCAGCTCCAAAACTCCGGGACTGAACTATGGCTACACCTTC. Translated, it gives CASSKTPGLNYGYTF.

This clone appeared a few times. The V call is TRBV5-1, the J call TRBJ2-7; 8 bases line up with TRBD2. Germline CDR1 and CDR2: SGHRS and YFSETQ. V lost 2 bases, J lost 3 bases, and 10 bases stayed unmatched. The CDR3 runs to 16 residues. CDR3: CASSFFQSGRGYEQYF. CDR3 DNA sequence: TGCGCCAGCAGCTTTTTCCAAAGCGGGAGAGGCTACGAGCAGTACTTC.

The chain carries TRBV29-1 and TRBJ1-2; TRBD1 might be the D (6 bases). CDR3 length: 16 amino acids. Germline values: CDR1 SQVTM, CDR2 ANQGSEA. Deletions cut 5 bases from V and 4 bases from J, with 23 bases between. DNA for the CDR3: TGCAGCGTTCTCGATAAGACAGGAAAAAGTACCTATGGCTACACCTTC. It yields the protein CSVLDKTGKSTYGYTF.

This clone has just a few counts. The gene calls are TRBV28 and TRBJ1-5, with TRBD1 matching over 10 bases. After removal of 6 bases from V and 0 bases from J, the junction contained 2 bases not matched to a gene. Germline V lookup: CDR1 MDHEN, CDR2 SYDVKM. The CDR3 has 15 amino acids. CDR3 sequence reads: CASRRTGGSNQPQHF. CDR3 nucleotide sequence: TGTGCCAGCAGACGGACAGGGGGTAGCAATCAGCCCCAGCATTTT.

This clone was seen a few times. The chain couples TRBV2 to TRBJ1-4; D is unresolved. This CDR3 is built from 12 residues. CDR1 SNHLY and CDR2 FYNNEI come from the germline V gene. Trimming took off 5 bases at V and 8 bases at J, with 9 bases between the two ends. The chain's CDR3 is CASSPQQEKLFF. CDR3 nucleotides: TGTGCCAGCAGTCCCCAACAAGAAAAACTGTTTTTT.

The J gene is TRBJ2-5, the V gene TRBV4-3, with TRBD1 identical over 11 bases. Trimming at V came to 2 bases and at J to 4 bases, leaving 6 bases not matched to a gene. The CDR3 is made up of 16 amino acids. Germline V gives CDR1 LGHNA, CDR2 YSLEER. The chain's CDR3 is CASSQRGTGGTETQYF. In DNA form, the CDR3 reads TGCGCCAGCAGCCAAAGGGGGACAGGGGGAACAGAGACCCAGTACTTC.

This rearrangement joins TRBV29-1 to TRBJ1-3, with 7 nucleotides matching TRBD1. The germline V gene encodes CDR1 SQVTM and CDR2 ANQGSEA. This CDR3 region has 13 residues. V lost 5 bases and J lost 2; bases outside the gene matches: 3. CDR3 sequence (DNA): TGCAGCGTTCCCGGGACAGCTGGAAACACCATATATTTT. This gives the protein CSVPGTAGNTIYF.

There are a few counts of this clone. V and J are TRBV5-1 and TRBJ2-2, with 7 nucleotides matching TRBD1. CDR1 is SGHRS and CDR2 is YFSETQ in the germline V gene. J was trimmed by 4 bases and V by 3 bases; bases with no gene match: 0. The CDR3 runs 13 residues. The CDR3: CASSWTGTGELFF. The CDR3 DNA follows: TGCGCCAGCAGCTGGACAGGCACCGGGGAGCTGTTTTTT.

The chain links TRBV15 to TRBJ1-2; D perhaps matches TRBD1 (5 bases). Deletions cut 6 bases from V and 4 bases from J, with 12 bases between. The CDR3 has 13 amino acids. CDR1 is LNHNV, CDR2 YYDKDF, per germline (reference sequence). CDR3 sequence (DNA): TGTGCCACCAGGGACGGGGGTCGCTATGGCTACACCTTC. Protein product: CATRDGGRYGYTF.

This clone was picked up a small number of times. The rearrangement links TRBV15 to TRBJ2-3; 7 bases line up with TRBD2. The CDR3 is 18 residues long. Looked up from germline, CDR1 is LNHNV and CDR2 is YYDKDF (reference sequence). V gave up 5 bases and J gave up 2 bases; unmatched junction bases: 16. CDR3 nucleotides: TGTGCCACCAGCCGCACGAGGTACGAGCGGGGCAACACAGATACGCAGTATTTT. Its translation: CATSRTRYERGNTDTQYF.

V and J are TRBV7-9 and TRBJ2-3, with D uncertain. The CDR3 sequence is 13 residues long. The V gene lost 8 bases and the J gene lost 3 bases, with 12 bases spanning the gap. Germline values: CDR1 SEHNR, CDR2 FQNEAQ (reference sequence). The chain's CDR3 is CASLLSRTDTQYF. As DNA, the CDR3 is TGTGCCAGCCTCCTGTCGAGGACAGATACGCAGTATTTT.

The chain recombines TRBV29-1 with TRBJ2-7; TRBD1 might be the D (6 bases). V was cut by 6 bases and J by 0 bases, with 15 bases left in between. The length of the CDR3 is 14 residues. Germline values: CDR1 SQVTM, CDR2 ANQGSEA. The CDR3 DNA follows: TGCAGCGTAAGACGGGACACCTCCTCCTACGAGCAGTACTTC. Amino acid sequence: CSVRRDTSSYEQYF.

This clone turned up a few times. The chain carries TRBV6-5 and TRBJ1-6; 8 bases fit TRBD1. Germline lookup yields CDR1 MNHEY and CDR2 SVGAGI. The CDR3 extends over 14 amino acids. The ends lost 6 bases at V and 7 bases at J; junction bases unmatched: 5. CDR3 bases: TGTGCCAGCAGAAAGGGACAGGTCAATTCACCCCTCCACTTT. As protein: CASRKGQVNSPLHF.

This clone was found a few times. This sequence joins TRBV21-1 and TRBJ2-5; TRBD1 was called by the table and not checked on the DNA. TRBV21-1 is termed a pseudogene. CDR3 size: 14 residues. CDR3 coding DNA: TGTGCCAGCGTTCACGACAGGGGCCGGGAGACCCAGTACTTC. Residues: CASVHDRGRETQYF.

This clone has a handful of counts. The V gene is TRBV4-1, the J gene TRBJ2-7; tentatively, D is TRBD1 (5 bases). V was shortened by 1 base and J by 5 bases, with 9 bases between the two germline ends. Germline CDR1 MGHRA, CDR2 YSYEKL. The CDR3 contains 13 residues. The DNA for the CDR3 is TGCGCCAGCAGCCAAGCAGGGTCACACGAGCAGTACGTC. This encodes CASSQAGSHEQYV.

There are a few counts of this clone. This chain links TRBV18 with TRBJ2-1; TRBD1 matches at 7 bases. Germline V gene sequence: CDR1 KGHSH, CDR2 LQKENI. With 1 base clipped from V and 15 bases from J, the junction kept 9 bases outside the gene matches. CDR3 length: 13 amino acids. This CDR3 is CASSPQRRDSAFF. The CDR3 DNA follows: TGTGCCAGCTCACCACAACGCCGGGACAGTGCGTTCTTC.

This clone showed up just a few times. This rearrangement joins TRBV23-1 to TRBJ2-5; no firm D call. TRBV23-1 is designated an ORF whose function remains uncertain. The CDR3 sequence is 13 residues long. Trimming left V 4 bases short and J 7 bases short, with 13 bases between. The CDR3 reads CASSPGPDRTQYF. As DNA, the CDR3 is TGCGCCAGCAGTCCGGGCCCCGATAGGACCCAGTACTTC.